The 21 T cell receptor beta chains listed next were all sequenced from one sample in a study of CD8 T cells in ankylosing spondylitis. One entry per CDR3 protein, called by TCRdb with MiXCR from the 5' RACE reads. The sample yields 230,000 or so distinct CDR3 sequences, about 24% seen once. Specimen: blood, either unsorted or a sorted T cell fraction (not recorded which). The source of these receptors is a male donor with ankylosing spondylitis or in good health (not recorded which).

There are many counts of this clonotype. The V call is TRBV5-1, the J call TRBJ2-2; the D gene is possibly TRBD1 (6 bases). Per the germline V gene, CDR1 is SGHRS and CDR2 is YFSETQ. V was clipped by 6 bases and J by 1 base, with 7 bases between them. This CDR3 spans 13 amino acids. The CDR3 DNA is TGCGCCAGCAAGGGACAGAACACCGGGGAGCTGTTTTTT. Its protein product is CASKGQNTGELFF.

This rearrangement joins TRBV2 to TRBJ2-4; TRBD2 matches at 10 bases. The germline CDR1 and CDR2 sequences are SNHLY and FYNNEI. The V gene end was trimmed by 3 bases and the J gene end by 4 bases; junction bases not matched to a gene: 12. CDR3 size: 18 residues. CDR3 amino acids: CASSELPSSGGAKNIQYF. In nucleotides, the CDR3 is TGTGCCAGCAGTGAGTTACCCTCCAGCGGGGGGGCGAAAAACATTCAGTACTTC.

The chain combines TRBV20-1 with TRBJ2-3; perhaps TRBD2 as D (6 bases). The CDR3 loop spans 14 amino acids. Germline V gene sequence: CDR1 DFQATT, CDR2 SNEGSKA (reference sequence). V lost 1 base, J lost 2 bases, and 10 bases lay in between. The CDR3 reads CSARGRGYTDTQYF. The CDR3 bases are TGCAGTGCTAGAGGGCGGGGTTACACAGATACGCAGTATTTT.

Many counts were recorded for this clonotype. The J gene is TRBJ1-6, the V gene TRBV7-8; D is uncertain. CDR3 size: 11 residues. The germline gives CDR1 SGHVS, CDR2 FQNEAQ. V lost 4 bases to trimming and J lost 13 bases, with 8 bases between them. The CDR3 nucleotides are TGTGCCAGCAGCTATACGTTTCCCCTCCACTTT. Translated, it gives CASSYTFPLHF. The variable domain in full, completed from reference TRBV7-8 and TRBJ1-6, reads GAGVSQSPRYKVAKRGQDVALRCDPISGHVSLFWYQQALGQGPEFLTYFQNEAQLDKSGLPSDRFFAERPEGSVSTLKIQRTQQEDSAVYLCASSYTFPLHFGNGTRLTVT.

The genes are TRBV20-1 and TRBJ2-5; the D is unclear. Trimming stripped 6 bases from V and 5 bases from J, with 16 bases between. The CDR3 spans 13 residues. Germline-derived CDR1 and CDR2 are DFQATT and SNEGSKA (reference sequence). The CDR3, as DNA: TGCAGTGCCAGAACGCCCGGCCCGGAGACCCAGTACTTC. This sequence encodes CSARTPGPETQYF.

Written as DNA, the CDR3 is TGCGCCAGCAGCTCCGGACAGGCCTTGCCTAACTACGAGCAGTACTTC. It yields the protein CASSSGQALPNYEQYF. This rearrangement joins TRBV5-1 to TRBJ2-7; 7 bases are a match to TRBD1. This CDR3 comprises 16 residues. The V gene end was trimmed by 3 bases and the J gene end by 3 bases; junction bases not matched to a gene: 12. The germline V gene encodes CDR1 SGHRS and CDR2 YFSETQ.

Many counts were recorded for this clonotype. V is TRBV28 and J is TRBJ2-1, with 10 bases matching TRBD2. The CDR3 has 14 amino acids. J gave up 10 bases and V 3 bases, and 6 bases lay outside the gene matches. Germline lookup yields CDR1 MDHEN and CDR2 SYDVKM. CDR3 in amino acids: CASSFSGGAREQFF. CDR3 in DNA: TGTGCCAGCAGTTTCAGCGGGGGGGCAAGGGAGCAGTTCTTC.

In its sample, this clonotype was seen many times. V and J are TRBV29-1 and TRBJ1-1; 10 nucleotides match TRBD1. Germline CDR1 reads SQVTM; CDR2 reads ANQGSEA. The CDR3 length is 16 residues. After removal of 4 bases from V and 0 bases from J, the junction contained 8 bases not matched to a gene. The CDR3 is CSVGSLTGGLNTEAFF. CDR3 nucleotides: TGCAGCGTTGGTTCCTTGACAGGGGGCCTGAACACTGAAGCTTTCTTT.

This clonotype was observed a handful of times. The V gene is TRBV20-1, the J gene TRBJ2-3, with 8 bases aligning to TRBD2. V was clipped by 1 base and J by 3 bases; unmatched bases: 9. The CDR3 has 16 residues. Per germline, CDR1 DFQATT and CDR2 SNEGSKA (reference sequence). In DNA, the CDR3 is TGCAGTGCTAGAGCAGCCAGGACTAGCTCGACAGATACGCAGTATTTT. Translating gives CSARAARTSSTDTQYF.

Many counts were recorded for this clonotype. The chain is built from TRBV3-1 and TRBJ1-2; no firm D call. Germline CDR1 and CDR2: LGHDT and YNNKEL (reference sequence). CDR3 length equals 12 residues. Trimming took off 7 bases at V and 4 bases at J, with 10 bases between the two ends. The CDR3 region is CASNSESYGYTF. CDR3 nucleotide sequence: TGTGCCAGCAACAGTGAGTCCTATGGCTACACCTTC.

This clonotype has only a few counts. The rearrangement uses TRBV20-1 and TRBJ2-3, with 7 bases identical to TRBD2. Trimming removed 8 bases from V and 2 bases from J; junction bases left unmatched: 4. CDR1 is DFQATT, CDR2 SNEGSKA, per germline (reference sequence). This CDR3 comprises 12 residues. In DNA, the CDR3 is TGCAGTCCGGGACTATTCACAGATACGCAGTATTTT. Its protein product is CSPGLFTDTQYF.

In its sample, this clonotype was seen a few times. The rearrangement joins TRBV10-3 to TRBJ1-1; possible D gene TRBD1, 6 bases. This CDR3 has 13 amino acids. The germline V gene encodes CDR1 ENHRY and CDR2 SYGVKD. Trimming shortened V by 6 bases and J by 3 bases, and 11 bases separated the two germline ends. CDR3 DNA sequence: TGTGCCATCAGAGAGACAGGAGACACTGAAGCTTTCTTT. This sequence encodes CAIRETGDTEAFF.

The genes are TRBV14 and TRBJ2-7, with D possibly matching TRBD1 (6 bases). The length of the CDR3 is 14 residues. The V end was cut by 4 bases, the J end by 4 bases, with 14 bases between. Germline CDR1 and CDR2: SGHDN and FVKESK. CDR3 DNA: TGTGCCAGCAGCCTCGACAGGTCAAGGTACGAGCAGTACTTC. It encodes CASSLDRSRYEQYF.

At least ten counts were recorded for this clonotype. The chain has TRBV5-1 and TRBJ1-4; 7 nucleotides agree with TRBD1. Germline lookup yields CDR1 SGHRS and CDR2 YFSETQ. The CDR3 has 14 amino acids. With V trimmed by 5 bases and J by 1 base, 2 bases remained unmatched. For the CDR3, the DNA is TGCGCCAGCAGACAGGGGCTAACTAATGAAAAACTGTTTTTT. As protein: CASRQGLTNEKLFF. Complete variable domain (other parts from reference TRBV5-1 and TRBJ1-4): KAGVTQTPRYLIKTRGQQVTLSCSPISGHRSVSWYQQTPGQGLQFLFEYFSETQRNKGNFPGRFSGRQFSNSRSEMNVSTLELGDSALYLCASRQGLTNEKLFFGSGTQLSVL.

This clonotype was picked up many times. The chain has TRBV24-1 and TRBJ2-3, with TRBD2 identical over 10 bases. This CDR3 is 18 amino acids long. CDR1 KGHDR and CDR2 SFDVKD come from the germline V gene. V was pared by 0 bases and J by 0 bases, with 5 bases of the junction left unmatched. As DNA, the CDR3 is TGTGCCACCAGTGATTTGCAGTGGACTAGCGGTAGCACAGATACGCAGTATTTT. Protein sequence: CATSDLQWTSGSTDTQYF.

This clonotype was seen at least ten times. The gene calls are TRBV29-1 and TRBJ1-1, with TRBD1 as a possible D gene (5 bases). This CDR3 region has 13 residues. V was pared by 2 bases and J by 2 bases, with 9 bases between. The germline gives CDR1 SQVTM, CDR2 ANQGSEA. The CDR3 loop reads CSVEWQGNTEAFF. CDR3 in DNA: TGCAGCGTTGAATGGCAGGGTAACACTGAAGCTTTCTTT.

This chain joins TRBV12-3 or TRBV12-4 and TRBJ2-4; 12 nucleotides agree with TRBD2. V lost 4 bases, J lost 8 bases, and 6 bases stayed unmatched. The CDR3 covers 15 residues. CDR3 protein: CASSSTSGGSDIQYF. CDR3 coding DNA: TGTGCCAGCAGTTCGACTAGCGGGGGCTCGGACATTCAGTACTTC.

The sample holds many counts of this clonotype. V gene TRBV29-1 combines with J gene TRBJ2-7, with D tentatively TRBD1 (6 bases). V lost 5 bases, J lost 6 bases, and 17 bases lay in between. The CDR3 length is 13 residues. In germline, CDR1 is SQVTM, CDR2 ANQGSEA. The CDR3 DNA sequence: TGCAGCGTTTTTCCCGACAGGTTCGGCGAGCAGTACTTC. Translation gives CSVFPDRFGEQYF.

This clonotype came up a few times. This chain joins TRBV20-1 and TRBJ1-1; D call uncertain. The germline gives CDR1 DFQATT, CDR2 SNEGSKA (reference sequence). The CDR3 runs to 14 residues. Deletions cut 6 bases from V and 0 bases from J, with 14 bases between. The CDR3 DNA reads TGCAGTGCCAAGCGGACGGCTGTGAACACTGAAGCTTTCTTT. Translated: CSAKRTAVNTEAFF.

This clonotype appeared a few times. The chain recombines TRBV12-3 or TRBV12-4 with TRBJ2-3; D may be TRBD1 (6 bases). Deletions cut 6 bases from V and 6 bases from J, with 22 bases between. The CDR3 has 16 amino acids. CDR3: CASSSGTRHGEDTQYF. The CDR3 DNA is TGTGCCAGCAGCTCCGGGACACGGCACGGGGAGGATACGCAGTATTTT.

The DNA of the CDR3 is TGTGCCAGCAGTTTCGACCTGGGCACAGATACGCAGTATTTT. Its protein product is CASSFDLGTDTQYF. The V call is TRBV12-3 or TRBV12-4, the J call TRBJ2-3, with D unresolved. V gave up 3 bases and J gave up 1 base, with 8 bases separating them. The CDR3 is made up of 14 amino acids.